The 31 T cell receptor beta chains listed next were all sequenced from one sample in a study of cytomegalovirus exposure and HLA in healthy donors. Primers included in the PCR were 60 Vbeta and 13 Jbeta primers. TCRdb keeps only in-frame clones here, not all; method: immunoSEQ multiplex PCR. Recorded for this sample: around 50,000 clones. Specimen: PBMCs. The receptors stem from a male donor in good health and CMV-seronegative.

The rearrangement joins TRBV6-5 to TRBJ1-1; tentative D call: TRBD1 (6 bases). The ends were cut back, 6 bases at V and 5 bases at J, with 13 bases in the middle. CDR1 MNHEY and CDR2 SVGAGI come from the germline V gene. CDR3 length: 13 amino acids. The DNA of the CDR3 is TGTGCCAGCAGGACTACAGGGAGAACTGAAGCTTTCTTT. Translation gives CASRTTGRTEAFF.

CDR3 DNA: TGTGCCTGGAGTGTACCCCCAGTTAATCAGCCCCAGCATTTT. Residues: CAWSVPPVNQPQHF. This chain connects TRBV30 to TRBJ1-5; D gene ambiguous. Trimming shortened V by 0 bases and J by 4 bases, and 10 bases separated the two germline ends. The CDR3 has 14 amino acids. Looked up from germline, CDR1 is GTSNPN and CDR2 is SVGIG (reference sequence).

The chain carries TRBV6-5 and TRBJ1-2; no clear D gene. V lost 8 bases and J lost 2, with 15 bases in between. The germline V gene has CDR1 MNHEY and CDR2 SVGAGI. The CDR3 loop spans 14 amino acids. CDR3 in DNA: TGTGCCAGCGGCAACACGATTGTAAACTATGGCTACACCTTC. Translation: CASGNTIVNYGYTF.

The chain employs TRBV30 and TRBJ1-3; 7 bases align to TRBD1. V lost 4 bases, J lost 2 bases, and 5 bases stayed unmatched. Germline assignment: CDR1 GTSNPN and CDR2 SVGIG (reference sequence). The CDR3 is 14 residues long. CDR3 region: CAWMGQSPGNTIYF. The CDR3 DNA is TGTGCCTGGATGGGACAGTCTCCTGGAAACACCATATATTTT.

The rearrangement uses TRBV6-5 and TRBJ1-2; D might be TRBD1 (5 bases). V lost 0 bases and J 8 bases, leaving 10 bases between the germline ends. Germline CDR1 MNHEY, CDR2 SVGAGI. CDR3 size: 13 residues. CDR3 protein: CASSYSGDAGYTF. In DNA form, the CDR3 reads TGTGCCAGCAGTTACTCAGGGGATGCGGGCTACACCTTC.

V and J are TRBV9 and TRBJ1-1; unclear D gene. Germline V gives CDR1 SGDLS, CDR2 YYNGEE. V gave up 3 bases and J gave up 5 bases, with 11 bases separating them. This CDR3 contains 13 residues. The CDR3 DNA follows: TGTGCCAGCAGCGAGATAGGAGGGACTGAAGCTTTCTTT. Protein: CASSEIGGTEAFF.

The chain joins TRBV4-2 to TRBJ1-5; D remains unclear. With 0 bases removed from V and 0 bases from J, the gap between germline ends came to 6 bases. The germline CDR1 and CDR2 sequences are LGHNA and YNFKEQ. The CDR3 has 15 amino acids. Here the CDR3 DNA reads TGTGCCAGCAGCCAAGATGGAGCTAGCAATCAGCCCCAGCATTTT. It is translated as CASSQDGASNQPQHF.

For the CDR3, the DNA is TGTGCCACCAGCAGAGATGGGACTAGCGGGGGAACTACTAGCACAGATACGCAGTATTTT. Protein sequence: CATSRDGTSGGTTSTDTQYF. V gene TRBV15 combines with J gene TRBJ2-3, with 14 bases fitting TRBD2. This CDR3 comprises 20 residues. CDR1 LNHNV and CDR2 YYDKDF come from the germline V gene (reference sequence). J lost 0 bases, V lost 0 bases, and 8 bases had no gene match.

This chain joins TRBV6-6 and TRBJ1-1; TRBD1 agrees at 7 bases. V lost 8 bases, J lost 5 bases, and 11 bases stayed unmatched. The CDR3 runs 14 residues. From germline, CDR1 is MNHNY and CDR2 SVGAGI (reference sequence). CDR3: CASARTGLRTEAFF. DNA of the CDR3: TGTGCCAGCGCGAGGACAGGCCTAAGGACTGAAGCTTTCTTT.

The V and J genes are TRBV6-5 and TRBJ1-6; TRBD1 agrees at 12 bases. The CDR3 runs to 15 residues. Germline CDR1 MNHEY, CDR2 SVGAGI. With V trimmed by 2 bases and J by 10 bases, 3 bases remained unmatched. CDR3: CASSYGTGGRSPLHF. CDR3 nucleotides: TGTGCCAGCAGTTACGGGACAGGGGGCAGATCACCCCTCCACTTT.

The rearrangement links TRBV5-1 to TRBJ2-1; D is perhaps TRBD2 (7 bases). The CDR3 has 15 amino acids. CDR1 and CDR2 (germline): SGHRS, YFSETQ. Between the trimmed V and J ends, which lost 0 bases and 5 bases, there was a span of 12 bases. CDR3 sequence: CASSLDREGHNEQFF. The CDR3 bases are TGCGCCAGCAGCTTGGACAGGGAGGGACACAATGAGCAGTTCTTC.

V gene TRBV6-5 combines with J gene TRBJ1-1; D remains unclear. The CDR3 is made up of 13 amino acids. V was shortened by 1 base and J by 3 bases, with 6 bases between the two germline ends. Germline V gene data show CDR1 as MNHEY and CDR2 as SVGAGI. CDR3 loop: CASSYFGDTEAFF. The CDR3 coding sequence is TGTGCCAGCAGTTACTTCGGGGACACTGAAGCTTTCTTT.

The chain recombines TRBV7-2 with TRBJ1-2; TRBD1 aligns across 7 bases. There are 13 residues in the CDR3. Germline V gene lookup returns CDR1 SGHTA and CDR2 FQGNSA. Germline trimming cut 5 bases from V and 4 bases from J; bases unmatched to any gene: 4. CDR3: CASSPGQTYGYTF. Written as DNA, the CDR3 is TGTGCCAGCAGCCCGGGACAGACCTATGGCTACACCTTC.

This rearrangement joins TRBV9 to TRBJ1-3, with D uncertain. V was trimmed by 0 bases and J by 2 bases, leaving 9 bases between them. This CDR3 is 15 amino acids long. In germline, CDR1 is SGDLS, CDR2 YYNGEE. The CDR3: CASSVGGSTGNTIYF. CDR3 DNA: TGTGCCAGCAGCGTAGGAGGCAGTACTGGAAACACCATATATTTT.

This rearrangement joins TRBV6-5 to TRBJ1-1; D possibly corresponds to TRBD1 (6 bases). Trimming left V 6 bases short and J 4 bases short, with 18 bases between. The CDR3 totals 15 residues. Germline V lookup: CDR1 MNHEY, CDR2 SVGAGI. The CDR3 DNA reads as TGTGCCAGCAGCCGCCGACCTCAGGGGATCACTGAAGCTTTCTTT. It translates to CASSRRPQGITEAFF.

This chain joins TRBV5-1 and TRBJ2-7, with 9 bases aligning to TRBD1. Trimming cost V 4 bases and J 2 bases; bases outside gene matches: 7. In germline, CDR1 is SGHRS, CDR2 YFSETQ. The CDR3 spans 15 residues. CDR3: CASSVSGQGTYEQYF. DNA of the CDR3: TGCGCCAGCAGCGTTTCAGGACAGGGGACCTACGAGCAGTACTTC.

V usage is TRBV4-2 and J usage is TRBJ1-6; 7 nucleotides match TRBD1. J lost 7 bases, V lost 7 bases, and 10 bases had no gene match. The germline gives CDR1 LGHNA, CDR2 YNFKEQ. This CDR3 is 15 amino acids long. CDR3 in amino acids: CASKNRGSDNSPLHF. CDR3 nucleotide sequence: TGTGCCAGCAAGAACAGGGGCAGCGACAATTCACCCCTCCACTTT.

This rearrangement joins TRBV19 to TRBJ1-2; TRBD1 agrees at 9 bases. The CDR3 loop spans 13 amino acids. With 6 bases clipped from V and 8 bases from J, the junction kept 7 bases outside the gene matches. CDR1 LNHDA and CDR2 SQIVND come from the germline V gene (reference sequence). The CDR3 DNA reads TGTGCCAGTAGATTTGGGACAGGGAGGGGCTACACCTTC. As protein: CASRFGTGRGYTF.

V usage is TRBV4-3 and J usage is TRBJ2-7; D may be TRBD1 (6 bases). Germline CDR1 and CDR2: LGHNA and YSLEER. The CDR3 contains 16 residues. V was pared by 2 bases and J by 0 bases, with 14 bases between. CDR3 sequence reads: CASSQSLTGSSYEQYF. The CDR3 bases are TGCGCCAGCAGCCAATCCCTTACAGGGAGCTCCTACGAGCAGTACTTC.

The V call is TRBV25-1, the J call TRBJ1-1, with D perhaps TRBD1 (5 bases). CDR1 and CDR2 (germline): MGHDK, SYGVNS. With 10 bases removed from V and 10 bases from J, the gap between germline ends came to 19 bases. The CDR3 loop spans 12 amino acids. This CDR3 is CATAGGGWGAFF. The CDR3 DNA sequence: TGTGCCACGGCGGGCGGGGGTTGGGGAGCTTTCTTT.

The chain combines TRBV10-3 with TRBJ1-1; 10 nucleotides align to TRBD1. This CDR3 is built from 17 residues. Per germline, CDR1 ENHRY and CDR2 SYGVKD. With V trimmed by 0 bases and J by 11 bases, 15 bases remained unmatched. CDR3: CAISESFYRDRGPLAFF. The CDR3 DNA reads TGTGCCATCAGTGAGTCATTTTATCGGGACAGGGGCCCATTGGCTTTCTTT.

CDR3 region: CASSLYYGTGDEKAEAFF. The DNA for the CDR3 is TGTGCCAGTAGTCTCTATTACGGGACAGGGGATGAGAAGGCTGAAGCTTTCTTT. The chain employs TRBV19 and TRBJ1-1, with 10 bases matching TRBD1. J lost 6 bases, V lost 5 bases, and 18 bases had no gene match. The CDR3 spans 18 residues. CDR1 and CDR2 (germline): LNHDA, SQIVND (reference sequence).

V and J are TRBV15 and TRBJ2-7; D call uncertain. V lost 5 bases and J 7 bases, leaving 18 bases between the germline ends. The CDR3 sequence is 14 residues long. Per germline, CDR1 LNHNV and CDR2 YYDKDF (reference sequence). In nucleotides, the CDR3 is TGTGCCACCAGCCCAGAGACAAAAGACCAAGAGCAGTACTTC. This codes for CATSPETKDQEQYF.

This chain links TRBV11-2 with TRBJ1-2; 8 nucleotides line up with TRBD1. The trim removed 5 bases at V and 5 bases at J, leaving 7 bases unmatched. The CDR3 extends over 14 amino acids. Germline lookup yields CDR1 SGHAT and CDR2 FQNNGV. CDR3 DNA: TGTGCCAGCAGCACCGGGACAGGCCTATATGGCTACACCTTC. This sequence encodes CASSTGTGLYGYTF.

The chain has TRBV19 and TRBJ1-2; D call uncertain. CDR1 and CDR2 (germline): LNHDA, SQIVND (reference sequence). V was shortened by 2 bases and J by 1 base, with 8 bases between the two germline ends. The CDR3 loop spans 14 amino acids. The CDR3 coding sequence is TGTGCCAGTAGTATACTGGCCAGTAACTATGGCTACACCTTC. Translated, it gives CASSILASNYGYTF.

The V gene is TRBV28, the J gene TRBJ1-5; the D gene is possibly TRBD1 (5 bases). The CDR3 runs to 14 residues. Germline CDR1 is MDHEN and CDR2 is SYDVKM. V lost 4 bases and J lost 0, with 7 bases in between. The CDR3: CASSSGHSNQPQHF. CDR3 DNA: TGTGCCAGCAGTTCAGGGCATAGCAATCAGCCCCAGCATTTT.

The gene calls are TRBV5-4 and TRBJ1-2; D is possibly TRBD1 (5 bases). The V gene's germline CDR1 is SGHNT and CDR2 YYREEE (reference sequence). The length of the CDR3 is 12 residues. Trimming cost V 1 base and J 7 bases, with 8 bases left between them. CDR3 protein: CASSLIGVGYTF. The CDR3 DNA reads as TGTGCCAGCAGCTTGATAGGGGTTGGCTACACCTTC.

This chain connects TRBV29-1 to TRBJ1-1; D is uncertain. Germline assignment: CDR1 SQVTM and CDR2 ANQGSEA. The germline V and J ends were trimmed by 1 base and 0 bases, with 9 bases remaining between them. This CDR3 has 14 amino acids. This CDR3 is CSVEVWQLNTEAFF. In DNA form, the CDR3 reads TGCAGCGTTGAAGTTTGGCAGTTGAACACTGAAGCTTTCTTT.

This sequence joins TRBV2 and TRBJ2-2; D gene uncertain. CDR1 is SNHLY, CDR2 FYNNEI, per germline. The V end was cut by 6 bases, the J end by 4 bases, with 9 bases between. The CDR3 has 13 residues. The CDR3 nucleotides read TGTGCCAGCAGAGACTTCCCCACCGGGGAGCTGTTTTTT. Amino acids: CASRDFPTGELFF.

This rearrangement joins TRBV9 to TRBJ1-1; D uncertain. V was cut by 4 bases and J by 4 bases, with 17 bases left in between. Germline lookup yields CDR1 SGDLS and CDR2 YYNGEE. This CDR3 comprises 15 residues. The CDR3 loop reads CASSFGYPGSTEAFF. The CDR3 bases are TGTGCCAGCAGCTTCGGTTACCCCGGGAGCACTGAAGCTTTCTTT.

J is TRBJ1-3 and V is TRBV9, with TRBD1 identical over 9 bases. V dropped 3 bases and J dropped 4; count of bases not matched to a gene: 2. Germline V gene lookup returns CDR1 SGDLS and CDR2 YYNGEE. The CDR3 has 14 amino acids. CDR3 region: CASSGQGVGNTIYF. The CDR3 DNA follows: TGTGCCAGCAGCGGACAGGGGGTGGGAAACACCATATATTTT. Filled out from reference TRBV9 and TRBJ1-3, the complete variable domain reads DSGVTQTPKHLITATGQRVTLRCSPRSGDLSVYWYQQSLDQGLQFLIQYYNGEERAKGNILERFSAQQFPDLHSELNLSSLELGDSALYFCASSGQGVGNTIYFGEGSWLTVV.